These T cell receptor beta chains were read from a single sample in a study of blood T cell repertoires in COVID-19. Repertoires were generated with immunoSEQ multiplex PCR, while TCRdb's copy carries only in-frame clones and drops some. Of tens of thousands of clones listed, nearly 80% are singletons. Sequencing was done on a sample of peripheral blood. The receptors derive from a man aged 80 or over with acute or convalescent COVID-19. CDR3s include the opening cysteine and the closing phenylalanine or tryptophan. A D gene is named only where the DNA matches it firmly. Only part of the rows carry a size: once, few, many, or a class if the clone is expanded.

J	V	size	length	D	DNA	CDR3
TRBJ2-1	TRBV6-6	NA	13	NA	TGTGCCAGCAGATTGGGGGGGCGTGATGAGCAGTTCTTC	CASRLGGRDEQFF
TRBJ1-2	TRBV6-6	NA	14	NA	TGTGCCAGCAGTTCCATCCAGACTAACTATGGCTACACCTTC	CASSSIQTNYGYTF
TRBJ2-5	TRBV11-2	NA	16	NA	TGTGCCAGCAGCTCCCCCACCGGGACTCCAAGGGAGACCCAGTACTTC	CASSSPTGTPRETQYF
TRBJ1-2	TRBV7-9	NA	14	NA	TGTGCCAGCAGCTTATCCCTCCAGGGTTCTGGCCACACCTTC	CASSLSLQGSGHTF
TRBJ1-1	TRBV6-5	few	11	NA	TGTGCCAGCAGCCAGGGGACTGAAGCTTTCTTT	CASSQGTEAFF
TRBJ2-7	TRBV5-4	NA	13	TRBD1	TGTGCCAGCAGCCAGACAGGGGGGCACGAGCAGTACTTC	CASSQTGGHEQYF
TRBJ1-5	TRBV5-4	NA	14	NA	TGTGCCAGCAGCTTGGCCGGGAGCAATCAGCCCCAGCATTTT	CASSLAGSNQPQHF
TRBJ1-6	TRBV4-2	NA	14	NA	TGTGCCAGCAGCCAGACCGGGACATATTCACCCCTCCACTTT	CASSQTGTYSPLHF
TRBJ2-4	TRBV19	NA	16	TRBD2	TGTGCCAGTAGCGCCGGTAGCGGGGCAGCCAAAAACATTCAGTACTTC	CASSAGSGAAKNIQYF
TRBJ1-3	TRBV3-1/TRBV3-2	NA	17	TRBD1	TGTGCCAGCAGCCAAAATGTACAGGGGGCCTTTGGAAACACCATATATTTT	CASSQNVQGAFGNTIYF
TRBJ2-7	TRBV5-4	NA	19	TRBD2	TGTGCCAGCAGCTCTTCCCGGGGACTAGCGGGGGGGCCGTACTACGAGCAGTACTTC	CASSSSRGLAGGPYYEQYF